The clone carrying this T cell receptor (beta chain) was found many times. Its antigen is currently unknown. As to time point: newly diagnosed GD, antithyroid drugs for less than 3 months. RNA isolated from PBMCs was used to make the TCR library. The CDR3 extends over 15 amino acids. V shed 0 bases and J shed 6 bases, with 18 bases lying between them. Germline loops: CDR1 DFQATT, CDR2 SNEGSKA (reference sequence). Through Arm-PCR of CDR3 regions and iRepertoire HTBI primers, TCR beta libraries were built. TCRdb called the multiplex PCR reads again in MiXCR, with one record for every CDR3 protein. The top ten hold 8% to 10% of the sample, which has approximately 540,000 distinct CDR3 sequences, about 12% seen once. This sample was taken from a study of regulatory T cells in long-lasting Graves disease. Study findings and constraints: Patients with persistent disease shared 2,741 public clonotypes, outpacing the approximately 920 shared by new patients. Patients with persistent Graves' had lower TCR diversity than newly diagnosed patients.

This sample also appeared in a second study, on T cells in Graves' hyperthyroidism and ophthalmopathy. In that study: HTBI primers were employed in a first-round RT-PCR of the TCR CDR3. Blood also contained most expanded thyroid clonotypes above 0.001.

The source material was peripheral blood mononuclear cells (PBMCs), sampled at new diagnosis, from a patient treated with antithyroid drugs. The chain joins TRBV20-1 to TRBJ2-7, with D perhaps assigned TRBD1 or TRBD2 (6 bases each). The clonotype was recovered from a woman aged 25 to 39 with Graves disease. In DNA form, the CDR3 reads TGCAGTGCTAGAGATGAGGGGGGTTTCTTCGGCGAGCAGTACTTC. The encoded protein is CSARDEGGFFGEQYF.